The rows below give T cell receptor beta chains drawn from one sample of a study of CD8+ T cells in alopecia areata. Assay: immunoSEQ multiplex PCR; the TCRdb copy retains only in-frame clones and omits some. The table includes some 150,000 clones, roughly 60% detected once. This material consisted of CD4+ T cells sorted from blood, taken between weeks 55 and 65, from a patient treated with tofacitinib. The receptors were sampled from a human donor with alopecia areata. The CDR3 runs from the conserved cysteine through the conserved F or W. Each record gives: V gene, J gene, CDR3 protein.

v_call: TRBV10-3
j_call: TRBJ2-2
cdr3_aa: CAIRLYTGELFF

v_call: TRBV7-6
j_call: TRBJ2-5
cdr3_aa: CASSFTPQETQYF

v_call: TRBV30
j_call: TRBJ2-7
cdr3_aa: CAWSRQGGSYEQYF

v_call: TRBV30
j_call: TRBJ1-5
cdr3_aa: CAWSVRFDQPQHF

v_call: TRBV29-1
j_call: TRBJ1-4
cdr3_aa: CSVFSEVATNEKLFF

v_call: TRBV7-2
j_call: TRBJ1-2
cdr3_aa: CASSWGTANYGYTF

v_call: TRBV29-1
j_call: TRBJ2-5
cdr3_aa: CSVEDLPGQGPGETQYF

v_call: TRBV29-1
j_call: TRBJ2-2
cdr3_aa: CSVDRDHTGELFF

v_call: TRBV11-2
j_call: TRBJ2-6
cdr3_aa: CASSGAGSGANVLTF

v_call: TRBV29-1
j_call: TRBJ2-5
cdr3_aa: CSVERGGETQYF

v_call: TRBV7-9
j_call: TRBJ1-1
cdr3_aa: CASSFGSETEAFF

v_call: TRBV5-1
j_call: TRBJ1-5
cdr3_aa: CASSLEGANQPQHF

v_call: TRBV7-9
j_call: TRBJ2-7
cdr3_aa: CASGRGTGGYEQYF

v_call: TRBV7-9
j_call: TRBJ2-3
cdr3_aa: CASAGGDGDTQYF

v_call: TRBV2
j_call: TRBJ1-1
cdr3_aa: CASSQGEGTEAFF

v_call: TRBV10-3
j_call: TRBJ2-1
cdr3_aa: CATEGGGASAYNEQFF

v_call: TRBV29-1
j_call: TRBJ2-3
cdr3_aa: CSGVLAGRSDTQYF

v_call: TRBV29-1
j_call: TRBJ2-7
cdr3_aa: CSVRGYGDEQYF

v_call: TRBV6-5
j_call: TRBJ1-6
cdr3_aa: CASSYEDARNSPLHF

v_call: TRBV18
j_call: TRBJ2-4
cdr3_aa: CASSPAKNIQYF

v_call: TRBV6-5
j_call: TRBJ1-2
cdr3_aa: CASSAGSNYGYTF

v_call: TRBV2
j_call: TRBJ1-6
cdr3_aa: CASSEARPLHF

v_call: TRBV10-3
j_call: TRBJ2-7
cdr3_aa: CAISHASYEQYF

v_call: TRBV5-1
j_call: TRBJ2-5
cdr3_aa: CASSPGRGGETQYF

v_call: TRBV5-1
j_call: TRBJ2-3
cdr3_aa: CASSLDAVAQYF

v_call: TRBV20-1
j_call: TRBJ1-2
cdr3_aa: CSAEKGYGYTF

v_call: TRBV29-1
j_call: TRBJ2-1
cdr3_aa: CSVRTGGFYNEQFF

v_call: TRBV5-1
j_call: TRBJ1-2
cdr3_aa: CASSLETGSYGYTF